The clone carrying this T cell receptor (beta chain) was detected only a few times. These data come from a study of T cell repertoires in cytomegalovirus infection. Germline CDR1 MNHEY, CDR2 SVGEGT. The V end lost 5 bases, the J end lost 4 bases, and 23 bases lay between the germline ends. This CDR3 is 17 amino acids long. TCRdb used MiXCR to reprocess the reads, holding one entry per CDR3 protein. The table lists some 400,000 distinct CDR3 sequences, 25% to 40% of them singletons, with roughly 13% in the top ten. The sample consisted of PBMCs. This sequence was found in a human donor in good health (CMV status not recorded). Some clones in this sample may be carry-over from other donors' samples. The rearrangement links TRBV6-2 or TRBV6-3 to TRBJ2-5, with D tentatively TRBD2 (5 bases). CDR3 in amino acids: CASSPSPSTRWRETQYF. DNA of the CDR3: TGTGCCAGCAGTCCTTCACCATCAACTAGGTGGCGAGAGACCCAGTACTTC.